This T cell receptor beta chain was recovered during a study of blood T cell repertoires in COVID-19. At the level of the study: Specimens from acute and convalescent COVID-19 originated in the United States, Italy and Spain. PBMCs, B-cell-depleted T cells, or T cells were the source of the cDNA or gDNA that made up the material.

Germline values: CDR1 MNHEY, CDR2 SMNVEV (reference sequence). The CDR3 spans 17 residues. The J segment lost 0 bases and the V segment lost 5 bases, leaving 12 bases of the junction unmatched. As handled by the study authors: Cell counts per sample came from amplifying reference gene primers. Profiling relied on immunoSEQ multiplex PCR, and the TCRdb table lists in-frame clones only, not all of them. V, J and clone size reflect that table, while D and trimming were determined from the DNA. This repertoire shows around 160,000 clones, roughly 80% found once; its top ten account for approximately 40%. This clone was observed a single time.

The TCR sequence derives from a human donor in a cohort sampled during active COVID-19. Sequenced: peripheral blood. This chain joins TRBV27 and TRBJ1-2; 7 bases fit TRBD1. The CDR3 nucleotides are TGTGCCAGCAGTCCTTGGACAGGAGAGCCCCCTAACTATGGCTACACCTTC. This translates into CASSPWTGEPPNYGYTF.